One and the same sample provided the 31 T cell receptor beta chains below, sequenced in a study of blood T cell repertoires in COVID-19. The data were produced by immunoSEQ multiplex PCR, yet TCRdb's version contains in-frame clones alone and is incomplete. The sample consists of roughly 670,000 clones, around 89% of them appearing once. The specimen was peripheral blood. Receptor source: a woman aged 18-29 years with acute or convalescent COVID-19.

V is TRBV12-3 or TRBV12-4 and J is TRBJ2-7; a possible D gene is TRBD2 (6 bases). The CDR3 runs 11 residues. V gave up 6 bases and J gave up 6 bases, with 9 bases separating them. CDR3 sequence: CASSGGPEQYF. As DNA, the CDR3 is TGTGCCAGCAGCGGGGGTCCCGAGCAGTACTTC.

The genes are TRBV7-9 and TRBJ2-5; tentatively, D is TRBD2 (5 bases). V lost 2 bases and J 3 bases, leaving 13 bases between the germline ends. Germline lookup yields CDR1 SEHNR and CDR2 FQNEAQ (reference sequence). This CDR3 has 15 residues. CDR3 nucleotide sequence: TGTGCCAGCAGCTTATACGTAGCGAATAAAGAGACCCAGTACTTC. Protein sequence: CASSLYVANKETQYF.

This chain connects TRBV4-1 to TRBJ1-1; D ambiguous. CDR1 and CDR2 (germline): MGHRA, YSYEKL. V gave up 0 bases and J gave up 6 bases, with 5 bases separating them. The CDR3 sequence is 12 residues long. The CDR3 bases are TGCGCCAGCAGCCAAGATTTCGCTGAAGCTTTCTTT. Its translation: CASSQDFAEAFF.

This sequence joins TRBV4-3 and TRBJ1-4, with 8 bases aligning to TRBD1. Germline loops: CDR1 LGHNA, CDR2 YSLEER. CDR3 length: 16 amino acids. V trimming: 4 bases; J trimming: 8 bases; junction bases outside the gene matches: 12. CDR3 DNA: TGCGCCAGCAGCCTGGCAGGGGGCGCGTTTGGGGAAAAACTGTTTTTT. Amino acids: CASSLAGGAFGEKLFF.

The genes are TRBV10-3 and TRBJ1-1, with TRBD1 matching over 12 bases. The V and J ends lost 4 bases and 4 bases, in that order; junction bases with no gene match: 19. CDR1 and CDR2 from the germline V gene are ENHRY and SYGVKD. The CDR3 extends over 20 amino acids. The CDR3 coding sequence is TGTGCCATCAGTGGGGGGGACAGGGGGCTCTATTCGCTTTGGGCCACTGAAGCTTTCTTT. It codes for CAISGGDRGLYSLWATEAFF.

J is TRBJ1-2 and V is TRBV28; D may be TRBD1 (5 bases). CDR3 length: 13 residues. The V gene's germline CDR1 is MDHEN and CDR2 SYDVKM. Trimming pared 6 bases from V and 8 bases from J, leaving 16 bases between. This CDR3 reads CASRRWGGVGYTF. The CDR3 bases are TGTGCCAGCAGGAGGTGGGGGGGAGTAGGCTACACCTTC.

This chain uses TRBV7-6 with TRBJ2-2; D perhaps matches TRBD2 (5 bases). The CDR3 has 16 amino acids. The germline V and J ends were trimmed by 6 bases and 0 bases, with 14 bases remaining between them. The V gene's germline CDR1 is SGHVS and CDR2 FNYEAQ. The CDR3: CASSYATGSNTGELFF. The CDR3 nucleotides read TGTGCCAGCAGTTACGCGACGGGATCGAACACCGGGGAGCTGTTTTTT.

CDR3 DNA: TGTGCCAGCAGGACTAGACAGTCCCTCACTGAAGCTTTCTTT. Protein sequence: CASRTRQSLTEAFF. V usage is TRBV5-6 and J usage is TRBJ1-1; a weak D match, TRBD1 (5 bases). CDR3 length equals 14 residues. Germline-derived CDR1 and CDR2 are SGHDT and YYEEEE. V shed 5 bases and J shed 4 bases, with 15 bases lying between them.

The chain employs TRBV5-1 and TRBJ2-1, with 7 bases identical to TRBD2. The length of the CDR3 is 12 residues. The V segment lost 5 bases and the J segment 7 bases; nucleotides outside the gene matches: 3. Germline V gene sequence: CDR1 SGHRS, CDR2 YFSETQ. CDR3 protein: CASRGEGNEQFF. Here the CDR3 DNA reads TGCGCCAGCAGGGGGGAGGGGAATGAGCAGTTCTTC.

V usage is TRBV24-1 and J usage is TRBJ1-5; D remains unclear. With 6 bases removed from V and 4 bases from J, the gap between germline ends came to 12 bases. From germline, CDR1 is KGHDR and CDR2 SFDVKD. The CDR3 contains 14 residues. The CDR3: CATSMQGENQPQHF. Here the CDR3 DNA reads TGTGCCACCAGTATGCAAGGAGAAAATCAGCCCCAGCATTTT.

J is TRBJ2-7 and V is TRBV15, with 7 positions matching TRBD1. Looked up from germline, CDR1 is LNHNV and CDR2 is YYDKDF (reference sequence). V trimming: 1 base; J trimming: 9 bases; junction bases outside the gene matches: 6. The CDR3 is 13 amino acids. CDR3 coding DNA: TGTGCCACCAGCAGAGGACAGGGTAGTTGGCAGTACTTC. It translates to CATSRGQGSWQYF. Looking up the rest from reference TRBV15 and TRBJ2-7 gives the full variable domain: DAMVIQNPRYQVTQFGKPVTLSCSQTLNHNVMYWYQQKSSQAPKLLFHYYDKDFNNEADTPDNFQSRRPNTSFCFLDIRSPGLGDTAMYLCATSRGQGSWQYFGPGTRLTVT.

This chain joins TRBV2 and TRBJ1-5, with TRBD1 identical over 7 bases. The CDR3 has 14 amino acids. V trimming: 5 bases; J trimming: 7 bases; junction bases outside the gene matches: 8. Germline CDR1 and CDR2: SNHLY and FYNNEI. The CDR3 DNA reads TGTGCCAGCAGTTACGACAGGGCCGAACAGCCCCAGCATTTT. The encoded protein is CASSYDRAEQPQHF.

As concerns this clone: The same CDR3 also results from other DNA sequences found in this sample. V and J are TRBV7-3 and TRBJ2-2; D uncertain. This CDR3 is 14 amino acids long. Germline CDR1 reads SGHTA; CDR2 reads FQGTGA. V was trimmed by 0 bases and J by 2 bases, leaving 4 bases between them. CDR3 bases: TGTGCCAGCAGCTTAACATCTAACACCGGGGAGCTGTTTTTT. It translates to CASSLTSNTGELFF.

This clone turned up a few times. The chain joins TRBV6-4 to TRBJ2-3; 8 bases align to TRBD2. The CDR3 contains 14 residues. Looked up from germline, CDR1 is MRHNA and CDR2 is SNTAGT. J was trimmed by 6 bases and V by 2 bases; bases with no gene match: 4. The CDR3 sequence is CASSDDGGADTQYF. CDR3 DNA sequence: TGTGCCAGCAGTGACGACGGGGGGGCGGATACGCAGTATTTT.

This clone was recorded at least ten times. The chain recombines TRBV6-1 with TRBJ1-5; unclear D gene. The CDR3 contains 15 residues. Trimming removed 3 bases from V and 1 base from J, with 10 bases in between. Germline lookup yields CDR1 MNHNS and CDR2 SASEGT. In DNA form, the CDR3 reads TGTGCCAGCAGTGACAGCGATGGGAGCAATCAGCCCCAGCATTTT. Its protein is CASSDSDGSNQPQHF.

The CDR3 DNA reads as TGTGCCAGCAGCACGCAACTAGCTCCTCTTTTGGATGAGCAGTTCTTC. It yields the protein CASSTQLAPLLDEQFF. J is TRBJ2-1 and V is TRBV7-6, with a weak D call TRBD2 (6 bases). Germline V gene sequence: CDR1 SGHVS, CDR2 FNYEAQ. The V and J ends lost 5 bases and 8 bases respectively, with 22 bases between them. The CDR3 runs 16 residues.

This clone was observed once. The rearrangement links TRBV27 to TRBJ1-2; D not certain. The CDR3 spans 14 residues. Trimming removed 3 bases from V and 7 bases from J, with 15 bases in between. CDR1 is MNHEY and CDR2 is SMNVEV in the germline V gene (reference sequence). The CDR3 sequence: CASSFDGVSGGYTF. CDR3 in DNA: TGTGCCAGCAGTTTCGACGGGGTGAGTGGTGGCTACACCTTC.

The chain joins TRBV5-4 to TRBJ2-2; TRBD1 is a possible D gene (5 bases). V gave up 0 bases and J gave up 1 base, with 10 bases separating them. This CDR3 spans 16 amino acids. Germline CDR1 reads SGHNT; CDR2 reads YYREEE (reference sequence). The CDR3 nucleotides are TGTGCCAGCAGCTTGGAACAGGTTGGGAACACCGGGGAGCTGTTTTTT. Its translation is CASSLEQVGNTGELFF. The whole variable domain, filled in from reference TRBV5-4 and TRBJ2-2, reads ETGVTQSPTHLIKTRGQQVTLRCSSQSGHNTVSWYQQALGQGPQFIFQYYREEENGRGNFPPRFSGLQFPNYSSELNVNALELDDSALYLCASSLEQVGNTGELFFGEGSRLTVL.

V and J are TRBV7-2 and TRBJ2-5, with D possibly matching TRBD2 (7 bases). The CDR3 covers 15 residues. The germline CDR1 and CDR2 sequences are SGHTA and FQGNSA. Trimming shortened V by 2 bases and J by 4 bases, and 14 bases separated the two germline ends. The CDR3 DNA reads TGTGCCAGCAGCTTATTCCGGGGGGCCGGAGAGACCCAGTACTTC. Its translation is CASSLFRGAGETQYF. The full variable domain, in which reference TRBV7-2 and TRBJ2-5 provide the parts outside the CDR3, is GAGVSQSPSNKVTEKGKDVELRCDPISGHTALYWYRQSLGQGLEFLIYFQGNSAPDKSGLPSDRFSAERTGGSVSTLTIQRTQQEDSAVYLCASSLFRGAGETQYFGPGTRLLVL.

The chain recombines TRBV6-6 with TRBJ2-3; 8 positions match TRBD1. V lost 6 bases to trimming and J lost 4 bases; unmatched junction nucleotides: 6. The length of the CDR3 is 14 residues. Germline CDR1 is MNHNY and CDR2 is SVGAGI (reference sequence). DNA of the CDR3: TGTGCCAGCAGGCTAGACAGGGGAGCAGATACGCAGTATTTT. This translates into CASRLDRGADTQYF.

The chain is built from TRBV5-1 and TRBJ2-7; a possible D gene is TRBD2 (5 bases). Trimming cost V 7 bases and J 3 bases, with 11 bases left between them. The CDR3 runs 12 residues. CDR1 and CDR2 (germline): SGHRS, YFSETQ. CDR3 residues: CASGSGFYEQYF. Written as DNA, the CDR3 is TGCGCCAGCGGGTCGGGGTTCTACGAGCAGTACTTC.

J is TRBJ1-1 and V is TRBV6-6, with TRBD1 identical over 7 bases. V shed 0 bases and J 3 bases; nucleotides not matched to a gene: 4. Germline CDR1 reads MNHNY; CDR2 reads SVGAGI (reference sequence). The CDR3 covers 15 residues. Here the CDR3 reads CASSYSIRGDTEAFF. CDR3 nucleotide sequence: TGTGCCAGCAGTTACTCGATCAGGGGGGACACTGAAGCTTTCTTT.

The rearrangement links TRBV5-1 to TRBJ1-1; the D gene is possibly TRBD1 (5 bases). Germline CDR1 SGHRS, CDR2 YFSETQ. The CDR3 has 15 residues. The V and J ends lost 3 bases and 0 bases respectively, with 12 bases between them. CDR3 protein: CASSSRTLVNTEAFF. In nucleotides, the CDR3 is TGCGCCAGCAGCTCCAGGACACTGGTGAACACTGAAGCTTTCTTT.

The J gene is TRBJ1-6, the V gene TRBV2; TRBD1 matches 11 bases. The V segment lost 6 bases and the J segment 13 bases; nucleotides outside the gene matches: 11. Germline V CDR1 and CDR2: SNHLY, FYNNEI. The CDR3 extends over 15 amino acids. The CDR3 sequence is CASSERDRGIVPLHF. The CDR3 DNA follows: TGTGCCAGCAGCGAACGGGACAGGGGGATTGTCCCCCTCCACTTT.

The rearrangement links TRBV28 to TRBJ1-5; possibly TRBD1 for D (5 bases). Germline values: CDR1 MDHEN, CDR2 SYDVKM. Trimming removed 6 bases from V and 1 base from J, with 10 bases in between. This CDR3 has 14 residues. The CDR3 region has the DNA TGTGCCAGCAGCCTCAGGGTGAGCAATCAGCCCCAGCATTTT. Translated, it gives CASSLRVSNQPQHF.

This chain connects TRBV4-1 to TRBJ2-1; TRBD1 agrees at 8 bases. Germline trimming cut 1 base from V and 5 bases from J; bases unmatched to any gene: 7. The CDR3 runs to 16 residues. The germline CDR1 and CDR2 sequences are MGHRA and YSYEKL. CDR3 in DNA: TGCGCCAGCAGCCAAGTGGCAGGGGGCAAGAACAATGAGCAGTTCTTC. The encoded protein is CASSQVAGGKNNEQFF.

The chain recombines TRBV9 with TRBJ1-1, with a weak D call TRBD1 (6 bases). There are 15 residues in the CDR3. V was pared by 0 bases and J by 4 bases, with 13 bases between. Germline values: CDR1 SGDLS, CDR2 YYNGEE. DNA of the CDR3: TGTGCCAGCAGCGTAGAGGCGGGGGCAGGCACTGAAGCTTTCTTT. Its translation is CASSVEAGAGTEAFF.

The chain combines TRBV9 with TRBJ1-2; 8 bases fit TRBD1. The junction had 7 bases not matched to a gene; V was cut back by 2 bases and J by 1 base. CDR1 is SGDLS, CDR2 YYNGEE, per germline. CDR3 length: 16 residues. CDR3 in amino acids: CASSVSWDRSNYGYTF. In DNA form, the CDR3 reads TGTGCCAGCAGCGTGTCCTGGGACAGGAGTAACTATGGCTACACCTTC.

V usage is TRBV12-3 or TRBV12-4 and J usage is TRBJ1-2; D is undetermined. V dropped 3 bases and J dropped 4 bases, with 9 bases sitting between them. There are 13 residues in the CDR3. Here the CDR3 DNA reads TGTGCCAGCAGTTTTCGATCGGTCTATGGCTACACCTTC. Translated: CASSFRSVYGYTF.

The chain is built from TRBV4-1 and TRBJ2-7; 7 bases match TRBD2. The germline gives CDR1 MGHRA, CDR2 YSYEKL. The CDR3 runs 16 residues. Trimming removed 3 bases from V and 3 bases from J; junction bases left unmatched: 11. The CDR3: CASSQPAGDGFYEQYF. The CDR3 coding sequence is TGCGCCAGCAGCCAGCCTGCGGGGGACGGATTCTACGAGCAGTACTTC.

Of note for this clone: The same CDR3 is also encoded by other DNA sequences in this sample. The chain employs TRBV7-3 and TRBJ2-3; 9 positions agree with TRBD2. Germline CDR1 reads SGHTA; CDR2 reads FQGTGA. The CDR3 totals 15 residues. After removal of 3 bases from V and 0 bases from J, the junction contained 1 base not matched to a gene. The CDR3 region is CASSLSGGSTDTQYF. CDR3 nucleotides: TGTGCCAGCAGCTTGAGCGGGGGGAGCACAGATACGCAGTATTTT.